The rows below give T cell receptor beta chains drawn from one sample of a study of early T cells in non-severe SARS-CoV-2 infection. TCRdb re-called the 5' RACE reads through MiXCR, storing one row per CDR3 protein. This table has just over 9,000 distinct CDR3 sequences, about 4.8% appearing once. Sequencing was carried out using whole blood. The origin of the receptors is an adult who was a healthcare worker with PCR-confirmed SARS-CoV-2 infection or an uninfected control (not recorded which). The CDR3 runs from the conserved cysteine through the conserved F or W. The D gene is left open where the match is weak. Clone sizes are given selectively: once, few, many, or a class where the clone is expanded.

j_call	clone_size	v_call	d_call	cdr3_aa	cdr3_nt
TRBJ2-1	many	TRBV12-3/TRBV12-4	TRBD2	CASSSGTSGRIGEQFF	TGTGCCAGCAGTTCCGGGACTAGCGGGAGAATAGGTGAGCAGTTCTTC
TRBJ2-1	medium-sized	TRBV9	TRBD2	CASSGRLAGGYNEQFF	TGTGCCAGCAGCGGACGACTAGCGGGAGGGTACAATGAGCAGTTCTTC
TRBJ2-5	-	TRBV27	TRBD2	CASSLSYGLAGETQYF	TGTGCCAGCAGTTTATCGTATGGACTAGCGGGAGAGACCCAGTACTTC
TRBJ1-5	many	TRBV24-1	TRBD1	CATSDPGQGGNNQPQHF	TGTGCCACCAGTGATCCTGGACAGGGAGGGAACAATCAGCCCCAGCATTTT
TRBJ1-1	many	TRBV24-1	TRBD1	CATSVGDRVKAFF	TGTGCCACCAGTGTTGGGGACAGGGTGAAAGCTTTCTTT
TRBJ2-5	many	TRBV24-1	TRBD1	CATSDLQGDETQYF	TGTGCCACCAGTGATTTGCAGGGGGACGAGACCCAGTACTTC
TRBJ2-3	medium-sized	TRBV10-3	TRBD2	CAIRGLARSDTQYF	TGTGCCATCAGGGGACTAGCGAGATCAGATACGCAGTATTTT
TRBJ2-2	few	TRBV7-6	TRBD1	CASSFRAGQGTDTGELFF	TGTGCCAGCAGCTTTAGAGCCGGACAGGGAACGGACACCGGGGAGCTGTTTTTT
TRBJ2-3	many	TRBV29-1	-	CSVEVPPDTQYF	TGCAGCGTTGAAGTCCCCCCAGATACGCAGTATTTT
TRBJ2-6	many	TRBV6-5	TRBD1	CASNNRGNSGANVLTF	TGTGCCAGCAATAACAGGGGAAACTCTGGGGCCAACGTCCTGACTTTC
TRBJ2-2	medium-sized	TRBV7-2	-	CASSLWKLSGGELFF	TGTGCCAGCAGCTTATGGAAACTAAGCGGCGGGGAGCTGTTTTTT
TRBJ2-5	many	TRBV6-5	-	CASSRGTGSGQETQYF	TGTGCCAGCAGCCGCGGAACAGGGTCGGGCCAAGAGACCCAGTACTTC
TRBJ2-3	medium-sized	TRBV11-2	-	CASSTARGSTDTQYF	TGTGCCAGCAGCACGGCCCGCGGGAGCACAGATACGCAGTATTTT
TRBJ2-1	medium-sized	TRBV28	TRBD2	CASSQGLFVGTSLPAYNEQFF	TGTGCCAGCAGCCAAGGACTCTTTGTGGGGACTAGCCTTCCGGCCTACAATGAGCAGTTCTTC
TRBJ2-5	many	TRBV5-5	-	CASSLLGPPSDQYF	TGTGCCAGCAGCTTGCTGGGACCTCCCTCGGACCAGTACTTC
TRBJ2-5	medium-sized	TRBV19	-	CASSIQLGSETQYF	TGTGCCAGTAGTATTCAGCTCGGGTCGGAGACCCAGTACTTC
TRBJ2-3	many	TRBV20-1	TRBD2	CSASGGRSTDTQYF	TGCAGTGCTAGTGGCGGGAGAAGCACAGATACGCAGTATTTT
TRBJ2-1	few	TRBV29-1	TRBD2	CSARENNEQFF	TGCAGCGCGCGGGAGAACAATGAGCAGTTCTTC
TRBJ1-2	many	TRBV4-3	TRBD1	CASSQAGQSYGYTF	TGCGCCAGCAGCCAAGCGGGACAGAGCTATGGCTACACCTTC
TRBJ2-1	many	TRBV13	-	CASSLLAIYNEQFF	TGTGCCAGCAGCTTGCTAGCGATCTACAATGAGCAGTTCTTC
TRBJ1-5	medium-sized	TRBV29-1	-	CSVNTGLGQPQHF	TGCAGCGTTAATACGGGTTTAGGGCAGCCCCAGCATTTT
TRBJ2-1	many	TRBV12-3/TRBV12-4	TRBD2	CASRGTSGSSYNEQFF	TGTGCCAGCAGGGGGACTAGCGGGAGCTCCTACAATGAGCAGTTCTTC
TRBJ1-1	many	TRBV5-1	TRBD1	CASSFSGQGPEAFF	TGCGCCAGCAGCTTCTCCGGACAGGGCCCTGAAGCTTTCTTT
TRBJ1-2	medium-sized	TRBV6-5	-	CASSPGDYGYTF	TGTGCCAGCAGTCCCGGGGACTATGGCTACACCTTC
TRBJ2-7	many	TRBV28	TRBD2	CASSVSGLGSYEQYF	TGTGCCAGCAGCGTTTCGGGACTAGGTTCCTACGAGCAGTACTTC
TRBJ2-5	medium-sized	TRBV20-1	-	CSAWSGEETQYF	TGCAGTGCTTGGTCAGGGGAAGAGACCCAGTACTTC
TRBJ2-2	medium-sized	TRBV24-1	-	CATSDSSRSTGELFF	TGTGCCACCAGTGATTCGTCTAGGAGCACCGGGGAGCTGTTTTTT
TRBJ1-5	many	TRBV12-3/TRBV12-4	-	CASSYVPQPQHF	TGTGCCAGCAGCTACGTCCCGCAGCCCCAGCATTTT
TRBJ2-5	medium-sized	TRBV12-3/TRBV12-4	-	CASSFRETQYF	TGTGCCAGCAGTTTCAGGGAGACCCAGTACTTC
TRBJ1-1	medium-sized	TRBV14	-	CASSLGMNTEAFF	TGTGCCAGCAGCCTTGGCATGAACACTGAAGCTTTCTTT
TRBJ2-1	many	TRBV7-7	-	CASSLSSSYNEQFF	TGTGCTAGCAGCTTGAGTAGCTCCTACAATGAGCAGTTCTTC